This T cell receptor beta chain comes out of a study of blood T cell repertoires in COVID-19 (TCRdb year 2020). With regard to the full study: Collaborator samples came from the United States, Italy and Spain and covered acute and convalescent phases of COVID-19. The repertoires were released in a freely available public database intended as a resource for research on the immune response to SARS-CoV-2. The prospective study material was composed of cDNA or gDNA derived from T cells, B-cell-depleted T cells, or PBMCs. The samples were drawn from the first 160 participants of the ongoing ImmuneRACE study and from 950 to 1,500 subjects provided by 6 global collaborators. A de-identified subject ID, COVID-19 status, age in years and sex were almost always included in the sample metadata. Where available, HLA class I and class II types were taken from metadata supplied by the sample provider and were not determined by assay-based typing. Subjects who had been exposed to COVID-19, were actively infected with it, or had recovered from it provided the deeply sampled blood TCRbeta repertoires that made up the dataset. Study-level results and caveats: The quantity of clinical and demographic metadata differed by source and by participant and was supplied without curation.

Participants in the prospective study were aged roughly 18 to 100 years, lived in about two dozen United States geographic areas, and enrolled through a virtual design. Cohort assignment in the prospective study relied on participant-reported clinical history from a screening survey and a study questionnaire. Recovered participants in ImmuneRACE Cohort 3 were defined as having two consecutive negative NP/OP PCR tests, clearance from a healthcare professional, or resolution of symptoms. Each participant in the prospective study had whole blood, serum and a nasopharyngeal or oropharyngeal swab collected by mobile phlebotomists. Additional blood draws and questionnaires over a 2-month period could optionally be provided by prospective study participants. Before DNA extraction, blood samples from the prospective study were shipped at room temperature or frozen. TCRbeta CDR3 regions were amplified from genomic DNA using the immunoSEQ Assay, a bias-controlled multiplex PCR. As for how the authors treated the data: Nucleated cell counts per sample were estimated from amplification of reference gene primers within the assay. Sequence reads were collapsed and filtered to measure the absolute abundance of every unique TCRbeta CDR3 rearrangement. For each sample, productive Simpson clonality was calculated by taking the square root of Simpson's diversity index across productive rearrangements. TCRdb mirrors the immuneACCESS table, restricted to in-frame sequences. Some clones are absent from its copies; in checked studies, under half trace to an unresolved V gene, and the reason for the others is unknown. The V and J calls and clone size were taken over from that table, and D and trimming were inferred from the DNA. The sample data list more than 350,000 clones, and approximately 90% of these were observed just once. The ten largest account for approximately 1% of the sample.

As regards this clone: Its antigen has not been determined. No much larger clone exists at a distance of one base, and base qualities are not known.

Sequenced: PBMCs or T cells enriched from blood (not recorded which). The sequence came from a man aged 18 to 30 who had recovered from COVID-19.

CDR3 region: CASSADRAGYGYTF. The DNA sequence is TGTGCCAGCAGCGCGGACAGGGCCGGCTATGGCTACACCTTC. The chain couples TRBV7-9 to TRBJ1-2; 8 of the junction bases match TRBD1. V has 5 bases trimmed and J has 4 bases trimmed; junction bases matching no gene number 6. The germline V gene (reference sequence) provides CDR1 SEHNR and CDR2 FQNEAQ. The CDR3, from cysteine to phenylalanine, totals 14 residues. This entry keeps only the CDR3 DNA: 42 bases, framed from base 1. With the portions outside the CDR3 filled from the reference TRBV7-9 and TRBJ1-2 genes, the complete variable region becomes DTGVSQNPRHKITKRGQNVTFRCDPISEHNRLYWYRQTLGQGPEFLTYFQNEAQLEKSRLLSDRFSAERPKGSFSTLEIQRTEQGDSAMYLCASSADRAGYGYTFGSGTRLTVV.